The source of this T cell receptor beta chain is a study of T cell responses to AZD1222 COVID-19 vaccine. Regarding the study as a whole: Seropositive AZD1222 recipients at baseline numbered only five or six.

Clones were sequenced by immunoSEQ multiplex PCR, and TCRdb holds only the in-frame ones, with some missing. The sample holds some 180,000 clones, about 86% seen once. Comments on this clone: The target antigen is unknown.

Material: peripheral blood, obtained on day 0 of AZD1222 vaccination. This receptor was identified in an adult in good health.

CDR3 nucleotide sequence: TGTGCCAGCAGCCAAGGCAGGACAGGCCAAGAGACCCAGTACTTC. Residues: CASSQGRTGQETQYF. The chain has TRBV14 and TRBJ2-5, with 7 bases matching TRBD1. Per the germline V gene, CDR1 is SGHDN and CDR2 is FVKESK. The CDR3 spans 15 residues. V dropped 1 base and J dropped 1; count of bases not matched to a gene: 3. Full variable domain (rest looked up from reference TRBV14 and TRBJ2-5): EAGVTQFPSHSVIEKGQTVTLRCDPISGHDNLYWYRRVMGKEIKFLLHFVKESKQDESGMPNNRFLAERTGGTYSTLKVQPAELEDSGVYFCASSQGRTGQETQYFGPGTRLLVL.